A few counts support the clone carrying this TCR beta chain. The CDR3 runs 15 residues. The germline V and J ends were trimmed by 9 bases and 0 bases, with 15 bases remaining between them. CDR1 is LNHDA, CDR2 SQIVND, per germline (reference sequence). The sample originates from a study of T cell repertoires in cytomegalovirus infection. In TCRdb, the reads were re-called with MiXCR into one record per CDR3 protein. The sample yields some 200,000 distinct CDR3 sequences, roughly 9.8% seen once. This sequence was found in a human donor in good health (CMV status not recorded). Some clones in this sample may be carry-over from other donors' samples. The chain employs TRBV19 and TRBJ1-5; D gene uncertain. Sequencing was carried out using PBMCs. CDR3 DNA: TGTGCCAGCAGGTGGAACCTTTATAGCAATCAGCCCCAGCATTTT. Its protein is CASRWNLYSNQPQHF.